The 14 T cell receptor beta chains below all came from one sample that was sequenced in a study of radiation and T cells in renal cell carcinoma. Time point given: blood 4 weeks post-SBRT, at nephrectomy. Noted treatment: 15 Gy SBRT to primary tumor, nephrectomy 4 weeks later. Only in-frame clones appear in the TCRdb table, and some are missing; sequencing was by immunoSEQ multiplex PCR. The sample lists around 95,000 clones; around 84% were seen once. Sequenced material: blood, taken from a patient whose treatment included radiotherapy and nephrectomy. Receptor source: a man between 60 and 70 years old with renal cell carcinoma.

The chain employs TRBV10-2 and TRBJ2-3, with TRBD1 matching over 10 bases. The CDR3 loop spans 14 amino acids. With 7 bases clipped from V and 5 bases from J, the junction kept 6 bases outside the gene matches. CDR1 is WSHSY and CDR2 is SAAADI in the germline V gene. The chain's CDR3 is CASTVGTGVDTQYF. The CDR3 DNA reads as TGCGCCAGCACGGTGGGGACAGGGGTAGATACGCAGTATTTT.

The genes are TRBV20-1 and TRBJ2-1; unclear D gene. V lost 0 bases to trimming and J lost 10 bases, with 7 bases between them. Germline loops: CDR1 DFQATT, CDR2 SNEGSKA (reference sequence). The CDR3 loop spans 11 amino acids. Here the CDR3 reads CSARDLREQFF. The CDR3 DNA sequence: TGCAGTGCTAGAGACCTTCGCGAGCAGTTCTTC.

This chain connects TRBV15 to TRBJ2-7; D is possibly TRBD1 (6 bases). V was shortened by 0 bases and J by 5 bases, with 14 bases between the two germline ends. The CDR3 spans 15 residues. Germline V gene sequence: CDR1 LNHNV, CDR2 YYDKDF (reference sequence). CDR3 DNA sequence: TGTGCCACCAGCAGAGATCCCCTTACAGGGAACGAGCAGTACTTC. It yields the protein CATSRDPLTGNEQYF.

The sample holds one count of this clone. The chain carries TRBV6-1 and TRBJ2-7; the D gene could be TRBD1 or TRBD2 (5 bases each). Germline V lookup: CDR1 MNHNS, CDR2 SASEGT. The CDR3 is 15 residues long. V was clipped by 7 bases and J by 1 base, with 17 bases between them. The CDR3 DNA follows: TGTGCCAGCACTCGTGGGGGTTTCGGGTCCTACGAGCAGTACTTC. Protein: CASTRGGFGSYEQYF.

The chain employs TRBV19 and TRBJ2-7; D might be TRBD2 (5 bases). The V gene lost 2 bases and the J gene lost 0 bases, with 8 bases spanning the gap. Per the germline V gene, CDR1 is LNHDA and CDR2 is SQIVND (reference sequence). This CDR3 comprises 14 residues. CDR3 region: CASSIQRSSYEQYF. CDR3 sequence (DNA): TGTGCCAGTAGTATACAGCGGAGCTCCTACGAGCAGTACTTC.

V and J are TRBV4-2 and TRBJ2-1; D might be TRBD2 (6 bases). V lost 0 bases and J lost 6, with 18 bases in between. CDR3 size: 17 residues. Germline lookup yields CDR1 LGHNA and CDR2 YNFKEQ. The DNA for the CDR3 is TGTGCCAGCAGCCAAGATACCGGCGGGATGAGGAGCAATGAGCAGTTCTTC. As protein: CASSQDTGGMRSNEQFF.

The V gene is TRBV5-4, the J gene TRBJ2-1; 8 bases fit TRBD2. The V gene's germline CDR1 is SGHNT and CDR2 YYREEE (reference sequence). V lost 2 bases and J lost 5; bases outside the gene matches: 6. The CDR3 has 15 residues. DNA of the CDR3: TGTGCCAGCAGCTTAATCGCGGGAGGAAACAATGAGCAGTTCTTC. The encoded protein is CASSLIAGGNNEQFF. Drawing the rest from reference TRBV5-4 and TRBJ2-1, the complete variable domain is ETGVTQSPTHLIKTRGQQVTLRCSSQSGHNTVSWYQQALGQGPQFIFQYYREEENGRGNFPPRFSGLQFPNYSSELNVNALELDDSALYLCASSLIAGGNNEQFFGPGTRLTVL.

The chain carries TRBV5-1 and TRBJ1-1, with D hard to call. Germline CDR1 and CDR2: SGHRS and YFSETQ. Trimming removed 0 bases from V and 4 bases from J, with 7 bases in between. CDR3 length: 13 residues. CDR3 protein: CASSLDGPTEAFF. The DNA of the CDR3 is TGCGCCAGCAGCTTGGACGGACCCACTGAAGCTTTCTTT.

V gene TRBV11-3 combines with J gene TRBJ2-1; possible D gene TRBD1, 5 bases. CDR1 is SGHNT, CDR2 YENEEA, per germline. V dropped 10 bases and J dropped 7 bases, with 11 bases sitting between them. The CDR3 sequence is 11 residues long. CDR3 DNA: TGTGCCACCCTTGGGGCAAATGAGCAGTTCTTC. Encoded protein: CATLGANEQFF.

CDR3 residues: CASNLKGSGFWPDNQPQHF. The CDR3 region has the DNA TGTGCCAGCAATCTCAAGGGTTCGGGATTTTGGCCGGACAATCAGCCCCAGCATTTT. The chain recombines TRBV28 with TRBJ1-5; D gene ambiguous. Trimming left V 7 bases short and J 3 bases short, with 28 bases between. The CDR3 extends over 19 amino acids. Germline assignment: CDR1 MDHEN and CDR2 SYDVKM.

This rearrangement joins TRBV5-5 to TRBJ2-5; TRBD1 aligns across 7 bases. CDR1 and CDR2 (germline): SGHKS, YYEKEE (reference sequence). This CDR3 is 15 amino acids long. V lost 4 bases and J lost 2; bases outside the gene matches: 8. CDR3 sequence reads: CASSPRQGAQETQYF. The CDR3 region has the DNA TGTGCCAGCAGCCCCCGACAGGGCGCGCAAGAGACCCAGTACTTC.

The chain carries TRBV7-6 and TRBJ1-5; D unresolved. The CDR3 covers 18 residues. From germline, CDR1 is SGHVS and CDR2 FNYEAQ. V dropped 0 bases and J dropped 0 bases, with 15 bases sitting between them. The CDR3 DNA reads TGTGCCAGCAGCTTAGCGGACGGTCTCGGTTATAGCAATCAGCCCCAGCATTTT. It encodes CASSLADGLGYSNQPQHF.

This chain connects TRBV6-1 to TRBJ2-3; 9 bases are shared with TRBD2. Losses at the gene ends were 5 bases for V and 2 bases for J; bases not matched to a gene: 5. Germline V gene data show CDR1 as MNHNS and CDR2 as SASEGT. The CDR3 has 15 amino acids. The CDR3 nucleotides are TGTGCCAGCAGTAGAGCGGGAGGCTCCACAGATACGCAGTATTTT. Translated, it gives CASSRAGGSTDTQYF.

The chain is built from TRBV6-5 and TRBJ2-1; maybe TRBD2 (6 bases). Between the trimmed V and J ends, which lost 7 bases and 7 bases, there was a span of 17 bases. Germline CDR1 reads MNHEY; CDR2 reads SVGAGI. CDR3 size: 14 residues. The CDR3 spells CASTYPGSGNEQFF. For the CDR3, the DNA is TGTGCCAGCACCTACCCGGGAAGCGGGAATGAGCAGTTCTTC.